The clone carrying this T cell receptor (beta chain) was picked up one time. Its antigen is still unknown. TCRdb keeps only in-frame clones here, not all; method: immunoSEQ multiplex PCR. The sample carries 150,000 or so clones, 92% recorded once. Germline CDR1 MNHNY, CDR2 SVGAGI (reference sequence). Trimming cost V 5 bases and J 3 bases; bases outside gene matches: 10. The CDR3 is 15 amino acids. Second-dose timings of about 4 or about 12 weeks were pooled. These data are taken from a study of T cell responses to AZD1222 COVID-19 vaccine. Whole-study findings and limits: Targets within unmutated variant regions were reportedly found for nearly half of spike-specific TCRs. Donors were largely white British and mainly female; clonal diversity was possibly underestimated. Only 5 or 6 people who got AZD1222 tested seropositive at baseline.

The J gene is TRBJ2-7, the V gene TRBV6-6; TRBD2 matches at 7 bases. The source material was peripheral blood, sampled 28 days after the second AZD1222 dose. The source is an adult who received the AZD1222 COVID-19 vaccine. CDR3 nucleotides: TGTGCCAGCAGTGACCTTGCCGGGAGGATCTACGAGCAGTACTTC. Amino acid sequence: CASSDLAGRIYEQYF.